A selection of T cell receptor beta chains follows, all from one sample in a study of beta chain features in type 1 diabetes. The table came from immunoSEQ multiplex PCR; TCRdb's copy has only in-frame clones and leaves some out. The sample comprises 200,000 to 300,000 clones, about 15% of which are singletons, and roughly 0.02% rests with the top ten. Source material: naive CD4+ T cells from blood. All receptors come from a man aged 25 to 45 with type 1 diabetes. Each CDR3 is given with its conserved first and last residue. Each record gives: V gene, clone size, CDR3 length, J gene, D gene, CDR3 protein, CDR3 DNA. The D gene is left open where the match is weak. A row's size may be missing; if present it is once, few, many or a size class.

v_call: TRBV19
clone_size: few
cdr3_length: 14
j_call: TRBJ1-5
d_call: TRBD1
cdr3_aa: CASSGQGANQPQHF
cdr3_nt: TGTGCCAGTAGTGGGCAGGGGGCGAATCAGCCCCAGCATTTT

v_call: TRBV19
clone_size: once
cdr3_length: 13
j_call: TRBJ1-2
d_call: TRBD1
cdr3_aa: CASSPDRDYGYTF
cdr3_nt: TGTGCCAGTAGTCCAGACAGGGACTATGGCTACACCTTC

v_call: TRBV25-1
clone_size: few
cdr3_length: 14
j_call: TRBJ1-2
d_call: TRBD1
cdr3_aa: CASRSDRGKSGYTF
cdr3_nt: TGTGCCAGCAGGTCGGACAGGGGGAAAAGTGGCTACACCTTC

v_call: TRBV5-1
clone_size: few
cdr3_length: 14
j_call: TRBJ2-5
d_call: TRBD2
cdr3_aa: CASKSGAGQETQYF
cdr3_nt: TGCGCCAGCAAGTCCGGAGCGGGGCAAGAGACCCAGTACTTC

v_call: TRBV5-1
clone_size: -
cdr3_length: 15
j_call: TRBJ2-7
d_call: TRBD1
cdr3_aa: CASSFGGTGSYEQYF
cdr3_nt: TGCGCCAGCAGCTTTGGAGGGACAGGGTCCTACGAGCAGTACTTC

v_call: TRBV27
clone_size: few
cdr3_length: 12
j_call: TRBJ2-7
d_call: TRBD2
cdr3_aa: CASRRGLAEQYF
cdr3_nt: TGTGCCAGCAGACGGGGACTAGCAGAGCAGTACTTC

v_call: TRBV21-1
clone_size: -
cdr3_length: 17
j_call: TRBJ2-1
d_call: -
cdr3_aa: CASSVGLGGLTYNEQFF
cdr3_nt: TGTGCCAGCTCTGTGGGTTTGGGAGGGCTGACCTACAATGAGCAGTTCTTC

v_call: TRBV5-4
clone_size: -
cdr3_length: 14
j_call: TRBJ2-7
d_call: TRBD2
cdr3_aa: CASSATSGSTEQYF
cdr3_nt: TGTGCCAGCAGCGCGACTAGCGGGAGTACCGAGCAGTACTTC

v_call: TRBV6-5
clone_size: few
cdr3_length: 14
j_call: TRBJ1-1
d_call: -
cdr3_aa: CASTPGGLGTEAFF
cdr3_nt: TGTGCCAGCACCCCGGGGGGGCTTGGCACTGAAGCTTTCTTT

v_call: TRBV30
clone_size: few
cdr3_length: 15
j_call: TRBJ1-2
d_call: TRBD1
cdr3_aa: CAWSPSETGRYGYTF
cdr3_nt: TGTGCCTGGAGCCCCTCGGAGACAGGGCGCTATGGCTACACCTTC

v_call: TRBV5-1
clone_size: once
cdr3_length: 15
j_call: TRBJ2-5
d_call: -
cdr3_aa: CASSSGDTPQETQYF
cdr3_nt: TGCGCCAGCAGCAGCGGGGACACACCTCAAGAGACCCAGTACTTC

v_call: TRBV7-9
clone_size: -
cdr3_length: 15
j_call: TRBJ1-1
d_call: TRBD1
cdr3_aa: CASSLEGAGGTEAFF
cdr3_nt: TGTGCCAGCAGCTTAGAGGGGGCAGGGGGGACTGAAGCTTTCTTT

v_call: TRBV5-1
clone_size: -
cdr3_length: 17
j_call: TRBJ1-1
d_call: TRBD1
cdr3_aa: CASSLGETGAGGTEAFF
cdr3_nt: TGCGCCAGCAGCTTGGGCGAGACAGGGGCCGGGGGTACTGAAGCTTTCTTT

v_call: TRBV18
clone_size: -
cdr3_length: 15
j_call: TRBJ2-7
d_call: TRBD1
cdr3_aa: CASSPMTGTLYEQYF
cdr3_nt: TGTGCCAGCTCACCAATGACAGGGACCCTCTACGAGCAGTACTTC

v_call: TRBV10-3
clone_size: -
cdr3_length: 13
j_call: TRBJ2-5
d_call: -
cdr3_aa: CAATASSQETQYF
cdr3_nt: TGTGCCGCCACAGCCAGTTCCCAAGAGACCCAGTACTTC

v_call: TRBV7-8
clone_size: few
cdr3_length: 16
j_call: TRBJ1-2
d_call: -
cdr3_aa: CASSLASGTFYYGYTF
cdr3_nt: TGTGCCAGCAGCTTAGCTTCGGGGACATTTTACTATGGCTACACCTTC

v_call: TRBV10-3
clone_size: -
cdr3_length: 13
j_call: TRBJ1-1
d_call: -
cdr3_aa: CAISDREDTEAFF
cdr3_nt: TGTGCCATCAGTGACAGGGAGGACACTGAAGCTTTCTTT

v_call: TRBV7-9
clone_size: few
cdr3_length: 14
j_call: TRBJ2-7
d_call: TRBD1
cdr3_aa: CASSLATGRHEQYF
cdr3_nt: TGTGCCAGCAGCTTAGCGACAGGGAGACACGAGCAGTACTTC

v_call: TRBV5-1
clone_size: few
cdr3_length: 15
j_call: TRBJ1-1
d_call: -
cdr3_aa: CASSPPLSGVTEAFF
cdr3_nt: TGCGCCAGCAGCCCCCCCCTATCGGGTGTCACTGAAGCTTTCTTT

v_call: TRBV7-2
clone_size: -
cdr3_length: 16
j_call: TRBJ2-3
d_call: TRBD2
cdr3_aa: CASSPGLAGGTDTQYF
cdr3_nt: TGTGCCAGCAGCCCCGGACTAGCGGGGGGCACAGATACGCAGTATTTT

v_call: TRBV7-9
clone_size: few
cdr3_length: 14
j_call: TRBJ2-7
d_call: TRBD2
cdr3_aa: CASSLGTSSSEQYF
cdr3_nt: TGTGCCAGCAGCTTAGGGACTAGCTCTTCCGAGCAGTACTTC

v_call: TRBV5-1
clone_size: -
cdr3_length: 12
j_call: TRBJ2-7
d_call: TRBD1
cdr3_aa: CASRQGSYEQYF
cdr3_nt: TGCGCCAGCAGACAGGGGAGCTACGAGCAGTACTTC

v_call: TRBV6-5
clone_size: -
cdr3_length: 13
j_call: TRBJ1-2
d_call: TRBD1
cdr3_aa: CASSARQGEGYTF
cdr3_nt: TGTGCCAGCAGTGCGCGACAGGGTGAGGGCTACACCTTC

v_call: TRBV7-2
clone_size: -
cdr3_length: 15
j_call: TRBJ1-5
d_call: TRBD1
cdr3_aa: CASSPQGTSNQPQHF
cdr3_nt: TGTGCCAGCAGCCCACAGGGGACTAGCAATCAGCCCCAGCATTTT

v_call: TRBV6-5
clone_size: few
cdr3_length: 14
j_call: TRBJ2-3
d_call: -
cdr3_aa: CASSTGAAPDTQYF
cdr3_nt: TGTGCCAGCAGTACTGGGGCAGCCCCGGATACGCAGTATTTT

v_call: TRBV21-1
clone_size: -
cdr3_length: 14
j_call: TRBJ1-2
d_call: -
cdr3_aa: CASSKYEGRGGYTF
cdr3_nt: TGTGCCAGCAGCAAATATGAGGGGCGGGGTGGCTACACCTTC